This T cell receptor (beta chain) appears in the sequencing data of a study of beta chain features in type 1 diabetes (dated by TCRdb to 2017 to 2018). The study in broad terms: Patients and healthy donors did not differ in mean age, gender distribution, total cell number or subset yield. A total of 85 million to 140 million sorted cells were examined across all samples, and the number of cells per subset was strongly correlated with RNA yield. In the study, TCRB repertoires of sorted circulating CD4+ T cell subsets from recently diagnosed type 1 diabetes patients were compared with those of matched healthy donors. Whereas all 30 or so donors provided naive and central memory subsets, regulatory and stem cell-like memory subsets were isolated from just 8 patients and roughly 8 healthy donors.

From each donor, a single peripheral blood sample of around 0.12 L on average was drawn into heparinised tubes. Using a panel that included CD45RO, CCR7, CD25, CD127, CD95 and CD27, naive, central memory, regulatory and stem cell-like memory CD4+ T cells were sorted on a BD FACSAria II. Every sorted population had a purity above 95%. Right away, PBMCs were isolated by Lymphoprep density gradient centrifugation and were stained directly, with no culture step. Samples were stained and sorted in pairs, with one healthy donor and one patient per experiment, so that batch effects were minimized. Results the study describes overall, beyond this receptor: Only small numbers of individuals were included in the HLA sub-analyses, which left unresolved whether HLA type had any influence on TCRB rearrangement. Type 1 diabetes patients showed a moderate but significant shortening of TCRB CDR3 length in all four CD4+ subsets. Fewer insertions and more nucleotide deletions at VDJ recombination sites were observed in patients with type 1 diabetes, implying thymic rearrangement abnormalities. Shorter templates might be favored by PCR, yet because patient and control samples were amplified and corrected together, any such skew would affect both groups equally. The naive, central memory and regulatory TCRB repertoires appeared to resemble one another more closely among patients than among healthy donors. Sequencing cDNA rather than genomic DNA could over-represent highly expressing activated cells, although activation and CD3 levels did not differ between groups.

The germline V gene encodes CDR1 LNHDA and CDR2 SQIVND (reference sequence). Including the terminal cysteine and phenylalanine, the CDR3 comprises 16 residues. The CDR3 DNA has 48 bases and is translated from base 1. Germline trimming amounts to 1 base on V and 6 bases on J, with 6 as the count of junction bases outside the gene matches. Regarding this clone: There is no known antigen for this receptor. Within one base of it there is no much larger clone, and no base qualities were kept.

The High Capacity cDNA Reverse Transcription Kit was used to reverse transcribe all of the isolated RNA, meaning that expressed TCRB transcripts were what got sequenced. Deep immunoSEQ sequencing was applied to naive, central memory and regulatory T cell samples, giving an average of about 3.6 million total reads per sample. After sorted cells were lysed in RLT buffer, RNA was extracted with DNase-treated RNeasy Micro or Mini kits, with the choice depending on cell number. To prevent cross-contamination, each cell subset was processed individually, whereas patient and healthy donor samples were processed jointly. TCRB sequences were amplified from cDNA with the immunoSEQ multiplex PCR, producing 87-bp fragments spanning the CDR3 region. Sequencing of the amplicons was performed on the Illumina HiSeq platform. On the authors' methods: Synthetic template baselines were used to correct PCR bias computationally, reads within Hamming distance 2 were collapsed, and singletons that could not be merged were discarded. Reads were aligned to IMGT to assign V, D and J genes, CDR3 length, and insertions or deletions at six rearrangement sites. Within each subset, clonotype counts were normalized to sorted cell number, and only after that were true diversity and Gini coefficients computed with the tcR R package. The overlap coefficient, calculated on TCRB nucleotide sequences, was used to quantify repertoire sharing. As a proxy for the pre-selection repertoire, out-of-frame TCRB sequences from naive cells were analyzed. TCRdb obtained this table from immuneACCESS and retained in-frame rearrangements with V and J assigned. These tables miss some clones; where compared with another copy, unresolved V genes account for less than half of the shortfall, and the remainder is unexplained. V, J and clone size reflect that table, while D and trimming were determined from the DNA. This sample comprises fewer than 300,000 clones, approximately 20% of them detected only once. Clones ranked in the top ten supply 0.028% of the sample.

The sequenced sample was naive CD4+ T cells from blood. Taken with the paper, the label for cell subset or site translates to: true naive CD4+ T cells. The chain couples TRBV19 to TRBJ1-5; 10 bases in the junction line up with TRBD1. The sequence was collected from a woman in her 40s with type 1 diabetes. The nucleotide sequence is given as TGTGCCAGTAGTATAGCTCACGGGACAGGGGTTCAGCCCCAGCATTTT. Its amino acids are CASSIAHGTGVQPQHF.